This T cell receptor beta chain was retrieved from a study of cytomegalovirus exposure and HLA in healthy donors. Study conclusions and caveats: TRBV6-2, TRBV6-3 and some other V segments were unresolvable in 87-base-pair reads. Later analysis showed TCR association rates varying by HLA locus, highest for DRB1 and lowest for HLA-C. Reportedly, fewer N-insertions than the roughly 700-donor mean appeared in an Asian-associated ancestry cluster in a later analysis. In a later analysis, most CMV-associated TCR beta chains appeared HLA-restricted.

PCR primers comprised 60 Vbeta and 13 Jbeta primers. Method: immunoSEQ multiplex PCR; TCRdb's copy keeps in-frame clones and lacks some. The repertoire holds about 130,000 clones, with about 81% as singletons. On this clone itself: Its antigen is unidentified.

V lost 4 bases, J lost 6 bases, and 3 bases stayed unmatched. Germline assignment: CDR1 MNHEY and CDR2 SVGAGI. The CDR3 contains 13 residues. The V and J genes are TRBV6-5 and TRBJ2-3; 8 bases are a match to TRBD2. The sequencing sample was made of PBMCs. The sequence was collected from a woman aged 35 to 49 in good health and CMV-seropositive. CDR3 DNA: TGTGCCAGCAGTTCGGGGGGGGGCGATACGCAGTATTTT. This sequence encodes CASSSGGGDTQYF.